This TCR beta chain was profiled in a study of blood T cell repertoires in COVID-19. Study-level background: Some COVID-19 samples were acute and others convalescent; all came from the United States, Italy and Spain. Nucleic acid was either cDNA or gDNA, and it came from T cells, B-cell-depleted T cells, or PBMCs.

The table came from immunoSEQ multiplex PCR; TCRdb's copy has only in-frame clones and leaves some out. The table has about 280,000 clones, 70% to 90% seen once. Sequencing was performed on peripheral blood. The sequence came from a woman between 65 and 79 years old with acute or convalescent COVID-19.

The CDR3, as DNA: TGTGCTAGTTCGGGACTAGTGGGGAATGAGCAGTTCTTC. This codes for CASSGLVGNEQFF. The V gene is TRBV12-5, the J gene TRBJ2-1; 8 positions agree with TRBD2. This CDR3 is 13 amino acids long. Germline V gene lookup returns CDR1 LGHNT and CDR2 FRNRAP. Trimming at V came to 8 bases and at J to 7 bases, leaving 7 bases not matched to a gene.